One and the same sample provided the 10 T cell receptor beta chains below, sequenced in a study of tumor-infiltrating lymphocytes in primary liver carcinoma. DNA and RNA were both co-extracted from approximately 20-30 mg of bulk tissue that had not been sorted. Reverse transcription of around 0.45 ug total RNA with a constant-region primer produced TCR beta cDNA. Three rounds of nested multiplex PCR with slightly modified ARM-PCR produced TCR beta libraries. The study ran its first two PCR rounds for roughly 10 cycles each, using TRBV1-TRBV30 forward primers and a C-beta reverse primer. MiXCR, run by TCRdb on the multiplex PCR reads, gives a single entry per CDR3 protein. The sample lists some 94,000 distinct CDR3 sequences; roughly 69% were seen once. The sequenced material came from liver tumor tissue from sampling region 5. Subset: tumor region T5, tumor centre. These receptors were collected from an older woman with primary liver carcinoma and hepatitis B virus infection.

This clonotype was seen many times. V and J are TRBV7-9 and TRBJ1-2; maybe TRBD1 (5 bases). Germline V CDR1 and CDR2: SEHNR, FQNEAQ (reference sequence). This CDR3 spans 13 amino acids. Trimming cost V 2 bases and J 10 bases, with 14 bases left between them. CDR3 DNA: TGTGCCAGCAGCTTATCCCCGGGACGTCCCTACACCTTC. Translated: CASSLSPGRPYTF. The complete variable domain, with remaining parts taken from reference TRBV7-9 and TRBJ1-2, reads DTGVSQNPRHKITKRGQNVTFRCDPISEHNRLYWYRQTLGQGPEFLTYFQNEAQLEKSRLLSDRFSAERPKGSFSTLEIQRTEQGDSAMYLCASSLSPGRPYTFGSGTRLTVV.

Worth noting for this clonotype: Relative to the germline gene, one junction end is altered; a read error may explain this. This chain links TRBV12-3 or TRBV12-4 with TRBJ1-1; maybe TRBD1 (5 bases). CDR3 length equals 15 residues. The CDR3 sequence is CVSTLARRATTEAFF. CDR3 coding DNA: TGTGTCAGCACTTTAGCGCGCAGGGCGACCACTGAAGCTTTCTTT.

V gene TRBV11-1 combines with J gene TRBJ2-1; no reliable D call. This CDR3 is built from 13 residues. Germline V gene sequence: CDR1 SGHAT, CDR2 FQDESV (reference sequence). The CDR3 DNA follows: TGTACCGGCAACTTCGCCACGGACAATGAGCAGTTCTTC. This translates into CTGNFATDNEQFF.

Comments on this clonotype: Germline is not matched at one junction end, which may reflect a read error. V and J are TRBV11-2 and TRBJ2-3; a possible D gene is TRBD2 (7 bases). Germline V gives CDR1 SGHAT, CDR2 FQNNGV. The CDR3 has 17 residues. The CDR3 DNA reads as TGTGCCAGTAGCTTAGGGGGACTAACGTACACGACAAATACGCAGTATTTT. Its translation: CASSLGGLTYTTNTQYF.

The count of this clonotype is one. The junction does not match germline at one end; this may be a read error. The chain couples TRBV5-1 to TRBJ2-5; 8 bases fit TRBD1. There are 11 residues in the CDR3. From germline, CDR1 is SGHRS and CDR2 YFSETQ. The CDR3 loop reads CASSSQGAQNF. The DNA of the CDR3 is TGCGCCAGCAGCTCCCAGGGGGCCCAAAACTTC.

Remarks on this clonotype: The conserved final phenylalanine or tryptophan is absent from the CDR3, which likely points to a read error. In nucleotides, the CDR3 is TGTGCCTGTAGCCCCGGGACAGGGGGCAACTACGAGCAGTACCTC. This sequence encodes CACSPGTGGNYEQYL. This chain links TRBV11-3 with TRBJ2-7; 12 bases map to TRBD1. The germline V gene encodes CDR1 SGHNT and CDR2 YENEEA. V was pared by 11 bases and J by 3 bases, with 11 bases of the junction left unmatched. The length of the CDR3 is 15 residues.

Turning to this clonotype: The conserved closing phenylalanine or tryptophan is absent in this CDR3, likely reflecting a read error. The CDR3 DNA is TGTGCCAGCAGGGATACTAAACGTCAAGAGACCCAGTACTTA. Protein sequence: CASRDTKRQETQYL. The genes are TRBV6-5 and TRBJ2-5; D is ambiguous. The germline CDR1 and CDR2 sequences are MNHEY and SVGAGI. This CDR3 is built from 14 residues. V was pared by 6 bases and J by 2 bases, with 13 bases between.

This clonotype qualifies as medium-sized. The chain couples TRBV11-2 to TRBJ1-2; 10 nucleotides line up with TRBD1. Germline CDR1 and CDR2: SGHAT and FQNNGV. This CDR3 has 15 residues. Trimming at V came to 2 bases and at J to 8 bases, leaving 8 bases not matched to a gene. DNA for the CDR3: TGTGCCAGCAGCTTAACCGGGACAGGGGCTAGGGGCTACACCTTC. This gives the protein CASSLTGTGARGYTF. Based on the CDR3 plus reference TRBV11-2 and TRBJ1-2, the full variable domain is EAGVAQSPRYKIIEKRQSVAFWCNPISGHATLYWYQQILGQGPKLLIQFQNNGVVDDSQLPKDRFSAERLKGVDSTLKIQPAKLEDSAVYLCASSLTGTGARGYTFGSGTRLTVV.

The V and J genes are TRBV28 and TRBJ2-3; 14 nucleotides line up with TRBD2. The CDR3 totals 16 residues. The V gene's germline CDR1 is MDHEN and CDR2 SYDVKM. CDR3 nucleotides: TGTGCTTGCAGTTCCACGAGGACTAGCGGGAGGGATACGCAGTATTTT. Translation gives CACSSTRTSGRDTQYF.

This chain joins TRBV5-1 and TRBJ2-3, with 8 positions matching TRBD2. Germline V CDR1 and CDR2: SGHRS, YFSETQ. V trimming: 1 base; J trimming: 1 base; junction bases outside the gene matches: 5. CDR3 length equals 16 residues. The CDR3 nucleotides are TGCGCCAGCAGCTTGAGCGGGGGAGGCGGCACAGATACGCAGTATTTT. It codes for CASSLSGGGGTDTQYF. The entire variable domain, with the rest obtained from reference TRBV5-1 and TRBJ2-3, is as follows: KAGVTQTPRYLIKTRGQQVTLSCSPISGHRSVSWYQQTPGQGLQFLFEYFSETQRNKGNFPGRFSGRQFSNSRSEMNVSTLELGDSALYLCASSLSGGGGTDTQYFGPGTRLTVL.